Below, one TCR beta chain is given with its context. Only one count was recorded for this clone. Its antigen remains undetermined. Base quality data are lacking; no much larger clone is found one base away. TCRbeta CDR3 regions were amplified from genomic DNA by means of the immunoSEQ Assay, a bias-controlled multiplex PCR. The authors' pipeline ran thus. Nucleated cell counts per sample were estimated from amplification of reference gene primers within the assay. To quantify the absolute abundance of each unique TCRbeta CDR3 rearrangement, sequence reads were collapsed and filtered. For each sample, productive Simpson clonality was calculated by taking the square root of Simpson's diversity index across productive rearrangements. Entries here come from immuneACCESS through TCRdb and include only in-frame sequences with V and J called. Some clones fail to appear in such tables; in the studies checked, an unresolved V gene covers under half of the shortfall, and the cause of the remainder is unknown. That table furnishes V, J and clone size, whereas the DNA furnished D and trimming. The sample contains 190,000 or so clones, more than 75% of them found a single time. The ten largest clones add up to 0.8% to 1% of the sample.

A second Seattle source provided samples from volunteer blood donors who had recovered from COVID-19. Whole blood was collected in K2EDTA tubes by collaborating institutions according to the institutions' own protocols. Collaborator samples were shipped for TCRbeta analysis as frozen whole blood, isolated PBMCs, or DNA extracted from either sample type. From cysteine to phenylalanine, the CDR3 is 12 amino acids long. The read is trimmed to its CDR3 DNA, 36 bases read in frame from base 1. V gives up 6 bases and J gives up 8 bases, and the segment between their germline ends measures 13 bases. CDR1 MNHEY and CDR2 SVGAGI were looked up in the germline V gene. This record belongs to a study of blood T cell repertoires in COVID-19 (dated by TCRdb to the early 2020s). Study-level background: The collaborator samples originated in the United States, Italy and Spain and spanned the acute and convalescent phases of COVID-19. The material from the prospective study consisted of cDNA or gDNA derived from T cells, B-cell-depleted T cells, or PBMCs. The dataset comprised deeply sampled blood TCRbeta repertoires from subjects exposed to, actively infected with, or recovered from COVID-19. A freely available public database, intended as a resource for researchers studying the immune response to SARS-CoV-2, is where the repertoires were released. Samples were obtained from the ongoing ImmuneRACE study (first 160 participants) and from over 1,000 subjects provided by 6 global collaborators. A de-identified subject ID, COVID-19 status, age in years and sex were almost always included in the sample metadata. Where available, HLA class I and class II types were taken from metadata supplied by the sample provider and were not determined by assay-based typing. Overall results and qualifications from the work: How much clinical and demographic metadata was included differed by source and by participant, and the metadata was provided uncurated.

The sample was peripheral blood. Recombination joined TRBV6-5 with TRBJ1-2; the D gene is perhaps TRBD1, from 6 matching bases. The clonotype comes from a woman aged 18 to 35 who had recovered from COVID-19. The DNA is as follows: TGTGCCAGCAGACCCGGGACAAGGGGCTACACCTTC. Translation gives CASRPGTRGYTF.